The TCR beta chain under discussion was sequenced for a study of blood T cell repertoires in COVID-19. Germline V gives CDR1 LNHDA, CDR2 SQIVND (reference sequence). Trimming removed 6 bases from V and 1 base from J; junction bases left unmatched: 9. The CDR3 is 16 amino acids. The data were produced by immunoSEQ multiplex PCR, yet TCRdb's version contains in-frame clones alone and is incomplete. The data hold over 250,000 clones, with roughly 87% observed a single time. This receptor was taken from a woman between 18 and 30 years old who had recovered from COVID-19. The chain employs TRBV19 and TRBJ1-1, with TRBD1 identical over 9 bases. The sample comprised PBMCs or T cells enriched from blood (not recorded which). For the CDR3, the DNA is TGTGCCAGTAGCCCCCATGGGACAGGGCGGAACACTGAAGCTTTCTTT. Protein: CASSPHGTGRNTEAFF.